This is a list of T cell receptor beta chains from one sample in a study of T-cell reconstitution after alpha-beta-depleted transplantation in children. TCRdb itself ran the PCR reads through MiXCR, one entry per CDR3 protein. The profile shows about 47,000 distinct CDR3 sequences, 40% to 60% of them singletons. The sample was peripheral blood, taken before TCRalphabeta/CD19-depleted stem cell transplant. These receptors all come from a boy in the first two years of life with SCID, due to receive a stem cell transplant. Both conserved end residues are part of each CDR3.

j_gene	v_gene	CDR3aa
TRBJ2-3	TRBV7-2	CASSRDGNPGSTDTQYF
TRBJ2-2	TRBV15	CATSRTPAGPFGGELFF
TRBJ2-6	TRBV6-5	CASSYSRGSGANVLTF
TRBJ1-6	TRBV7-2	CASSSDSLGSPLHF
TRBJ2-7	TRBV5-6	CASSLGQVSYEQYF
TRBJ1-1	TRBV20-1	CSAERAEAFF
TRBJ1-2	TRBV5-1	CATSTGGSDYGYTF
TRBJ2-1	TRBV5-1	CASSTDREAYNEQFF
TRBJ2-7	TRBV5-1	CASRGQKYYEQYF
TRBJ2-3	TRBV20-1	CSARGLAGGATPSTDTQYF
TRBJ1-5	TRBV20-1	CSASTVTNQPQHF
TRBJ2-5	TRBV6-1	CASSEGYRATPQETQYF
TRBJ2-3	TRBV20-1	CSVFLAATTDTQYF
TRBJ2-1	TRBV7-9	CASQGSGGEDEQFF
TRBJ1-2	TRBV20-1	CSASADVYSGYTF
TRBJ1-2	TRBV3-1	CASLGPTHYGYTF
TRBJ2-1	TRBV5-1	CASSLWDNEQFF
TRBJ2-3	TRBV7-2	CASRTSTDTQYF
TRBJ2-4	TRBV4-2	CASSQDWSGGIAKNIQYF
TRBJ2-3	TRBV6-5	CASSYSTSGGAHTQYF
TRBJ1-1	TRBV11-1	CASSLHLTGTGNTEAFF
TRBJ1-2	TRBV20-1	CSATTRTGEYGYTF
TRBJ2-1	TRBV18	CASSLAWSSYNEQFF
TRBJ2-2	TRBV5-1	CASSLGTGATGELFF
TRBJ2-1	TRBV6-4	CASSAAANNEQFF
TRBJ2-5	TRBV7-3	CASSLSAQDQETQYF
TRBJ1-5	TRBV12-3/TRBV12-4	CASSRPGNGQPQHF
TRBJ2-7	TRBV29-1	CSVARTTNHEQYF
TRBJ1-6	TRBV5-1	CASSPLQGWNSPLHF
TRBJ2-7	TRBV20-1	CSAQGLAYEQYF
TRBJ2-2	TRBV10-3	CAIKQTNTGELFF
TRBJ2-3	TRBV7-2	CASSLGVNTDTQYF
TRBJ2-1	TRBV7-6	CASSLVEGGGEQFF
TRBJ2-1	TRBV10-3	CAIRGLENEQFF
TRBJ2-7	TRBV7-9	CASSPWEGAAYEQYF
TRBJ2-7	TRBV4-2	CASSQEGTGAYEQYF
TRBJ1-6	TRBV12-3/TRBV12-4	CASRPRADNSPLHF
TRBJ1-5	TRBV4-3	CASSQVKGAQPQHF
TRBJ1-1	TRBV5-6	CASSLGGVNTEAFF
TRBJ2-5	TRBV20-1	CSARVLSGETQYF